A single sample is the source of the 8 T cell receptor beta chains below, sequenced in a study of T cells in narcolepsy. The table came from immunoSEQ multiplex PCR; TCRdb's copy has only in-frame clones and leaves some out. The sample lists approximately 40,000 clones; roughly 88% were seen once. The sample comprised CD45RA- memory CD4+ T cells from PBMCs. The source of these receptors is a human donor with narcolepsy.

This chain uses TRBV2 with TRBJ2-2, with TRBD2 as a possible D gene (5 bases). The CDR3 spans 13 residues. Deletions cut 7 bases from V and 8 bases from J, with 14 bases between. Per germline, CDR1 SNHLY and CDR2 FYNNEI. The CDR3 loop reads CASTPGPGGELFF. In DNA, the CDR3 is TGTGCCAGCACCCCGGGCCCGGGGGGGGAGCTGTTTTTT.

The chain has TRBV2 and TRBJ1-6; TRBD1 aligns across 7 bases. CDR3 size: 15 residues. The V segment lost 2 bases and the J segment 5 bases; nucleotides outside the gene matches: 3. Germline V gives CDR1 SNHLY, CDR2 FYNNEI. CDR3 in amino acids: CASSELTGDNSPLHF. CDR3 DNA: TGTGCCAGCAGTGAACTCACAGGGGATAATTCACCCCTCCACTTT.

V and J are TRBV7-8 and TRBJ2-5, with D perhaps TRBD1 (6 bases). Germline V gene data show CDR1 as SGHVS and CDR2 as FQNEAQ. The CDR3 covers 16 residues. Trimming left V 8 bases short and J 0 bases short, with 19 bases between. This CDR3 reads CASQLNPQGYQETQYF. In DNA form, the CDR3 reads TGTGCCAGCCAGCTTAATCCTCAGGGGTACCAAGAGACCCAGTACTTC.

The DNA for the CDR3 is TGTGCCAGCAGTGCAACGGACACGGGGGGTGAAGCTTTCTTT. The encoded protein is CASSATDTGGEAFF. The chain combines TRBV27 with TRBJ1-1, with D tentatively TRBD1 (5 bases). CDR3 length equals 14 residues. Germline-derived CDR1 and CDR2 are MNHEY and SMNVEV (reference sequence). V was clipped by 5 bases and J by 7 bases, with 17 bases between them.

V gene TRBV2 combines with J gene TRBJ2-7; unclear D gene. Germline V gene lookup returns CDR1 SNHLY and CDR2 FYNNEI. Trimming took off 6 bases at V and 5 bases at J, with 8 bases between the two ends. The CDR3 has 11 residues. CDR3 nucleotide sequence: TGTGCCAGCAGCCCAGATAACGAGCAGTACTTC. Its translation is CASSPDNEQYF.

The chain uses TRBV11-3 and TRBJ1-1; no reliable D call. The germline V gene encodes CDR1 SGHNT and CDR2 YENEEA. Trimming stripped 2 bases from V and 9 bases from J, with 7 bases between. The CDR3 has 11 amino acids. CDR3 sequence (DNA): TGTGCCAGCAGCTTACAGGAGAAAGCTTTCTTT. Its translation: CASSLQEKAFF. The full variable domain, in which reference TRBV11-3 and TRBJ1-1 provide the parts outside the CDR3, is EAGVVQSPRYKIIEKKQPVAFWCNPISGHNTLYWYLQNLGQGPELLIRYENEEAVDDSQLPKDRFSAERLKGVDSTLKIQPAELGDSAVYLCASSLQEKAFFGQGTRLTVV.

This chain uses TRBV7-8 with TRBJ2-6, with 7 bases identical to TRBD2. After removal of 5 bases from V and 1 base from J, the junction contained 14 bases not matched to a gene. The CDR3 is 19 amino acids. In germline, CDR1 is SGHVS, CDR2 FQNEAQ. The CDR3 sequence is CASSKTVSGPGSGANVLTF. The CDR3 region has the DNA TGTGCCAGCAGCAAAACGGTTAGCGGGCCGGGATCTGGGGCCAACGTCCTGACTTTC. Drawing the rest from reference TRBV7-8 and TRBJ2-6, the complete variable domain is GAGVSQSPRYKVAKRGQDVALRCDPISGHVSLFWYQQALGQGPEFLTYFQNEAQLDKSGLPSDRFFAERPEGSVSTLKIQRTQQEDSAVYLCASSKTVSGPGSGANVLTFGAGSRLTVL.

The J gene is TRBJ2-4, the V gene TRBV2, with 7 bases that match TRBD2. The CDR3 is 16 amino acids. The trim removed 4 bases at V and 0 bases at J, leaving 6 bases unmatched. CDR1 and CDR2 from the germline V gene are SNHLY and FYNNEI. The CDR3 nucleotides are TGTGCCAGCAGTGCCCTAGCGGAGCTAGCCAAAAACATTCAGTACTTC. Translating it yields CASSALAELAKNIQYF.